This is a list of T cell receptor beta chains from one sample in a study of cytomegalovirus exposure and HLA in healthy donors. Generated by immunoSEQ multiplex PCR, the TCRdb table keeps only in-frame clones and is missing some. Of about 120,000 clones in the sample, approximately 87% were seen once. Sequencing was performed on PBMCs. All receptors come from a woman aged 18-29 years in good health and CMV-seropositive. CDR3s include the opening cysteine and the closing phenylalanine or tryptophan. A D gene is named only where the DNA matches it firmly. Clone size is stated in some rows and not others, as once, few, many or a class when expanded.

NA	TRBV7-2	NA	TRBJ2-7	TGTGCCAGCAGCGCAGCGAGTAGCGAGCAGTACTTC	CASSAASSEQYF
NA	TRBV9	NA	TRBJ1-4	TGTGCCAGCAGCGTAGAAGTGGGCAGTTTGGTGTTTTTT	CASSVEVGSLVFF
few	TRBV7-9	TRBD1	TRBJ1-2	TGTGCCAGCAGCTCCCGGGACAGGGGACATGGCTACACCTTC	CASSSRDRGHGYTF
NA	TRBV6-1	NA	TRBJ2-7	TGTGCCAGCAGTGATGAGGAATACTACGAGCAGTACTTC	CASSDEEYYEQYF
NA	TRBV27	TRBD1	TRBJ1-2	TGTGCCAGCAGTTCTGCGACAGGGAAGGGGAATTTGACCTTC	CASSSATGKGNLTF
NA	TRBV13	NA	TRBJ1-2	TGTGCCAGCAGCTTGGTACAGGTCCGCTATGGCTACACCTTC	CASSLVQVRYGYTF
NA	TRBV5-6	TRBD2	TRBJ2-3	TGTGCCAGCAGCGTCGGATTTGGCGGGAGGGTTCACTATTTT	CASSVGFGGRVHYF
NA	TRBV9	NA	TRBJ2-2	TGTGCCAGCAGCCCCCCCTGGGGGCTAACGAACACCGGGGAGCTGTTTTTT	CASSPPWGLTNTGELFF
NA	TRBV5-4	TRBD1	TRBJ1-1	TGTGCCAGCAGCTCGCCGGACAGGGGGCGGGGGACTGAAGCTTTCTTT	CASSSPDRGRGTEAFF
NA	TRBV5-4	TRBD2	TRBJ2-2	TGTGCCAGCAGCGTGACTAGCGGAACCGGGGAGCTGTTTTTT	CASSVTSGTGELFF
NA	TRBV11-2	NA	TRBJ1-2	TGTGCCAGCGTGCCTCTTGGGCAGGGATCTAACTATGGCTACACCTTC	CASVPLGQGSNYGYTF
NA	TRBV4-3	NA	TRBJ1-5	TGCGCCAGCAGCCAAACGACAGGTTCAAGACAGCCCCAGCATTTT	CASSQTTGSRQPQHF
NA	TRBV10-3	NA	TRBJ2-3	TGTGCCATCAGTGACGGTACTAGCACAGATACGCAGTATTTT	CAISDGTSTDTQYF
NA	TRBV14	TRBD1	TRBJ2-5	TGTGCCAGCAGCCAAAGACAGGGGACCCAAGAGACCCAGTACTTC	CASSQRQGTQETQYF
once	TRBV19	TRBD1	TRBJ1-1	TGTGCCAGTAGTATATTGACAGGGAACTTGAACACTGAAGCTTTCTTT	CASSILTGNLNTEAFF
NA	TRBV6-5	NA	TRBJ2-7	TGTGCCAGCAGTAACACAGGGGGGGATCGGGAGCAGTACTTC	CASSNTGGDREQYF
NA	TRBV4-1	NA	TRBJ1-1	TGCGCCAGCAGTCTCGACAGGAACACTGAAGCTTTCTTT	CASSLDRNTEAFF
NA	TRBV10-1	NA	TRBJ1-1	TGCGCCAGCAGTGAGTCGGCGGGAACTGAAGCTTTCTTT	CASSESAGTEAFF
NA	TRBV15	NA	TRBJ1-4	TGTGCCACCAGCTGGGGGTCTACCGGCGGGGACGGTGAAAAACTGTTTTTT	CATSWGSTGGDGEKLFF
NA	TRBV4-1	NA	TRBJ1-5	TGCGCCAGCAGCCAAGCTGGGGGGTCCTATAGCAATCAGCCCCAGCATTTT	CASSQAGGSYSNQPQHF
NA	TRBV11-3	NA	TRBJ2-3	TGTGCCACGACGCGGGTGAACACAGATACGCAGTATTTT	CATTRVNTDTQYF